A selection of T cell receptor beta chains follows, all from one sample in a study of early T cells in non-severe SARS-CoV-2 infection. TCRdb re-analysed the 5' RACE reads in MiXCR, keeping a single row per CDR3 protein. The sample has tens of thousands of distinct CDR3 sequences; over 3% are singletons. Specimen: whole blood. The receptors were sampled from an adult who was a healthcare worker with PCR-confirmed SARS-CoV-2 infection or an uninfected control (not recorded which). Each CDR3 is given with its conserved first and last residue. The D gene is left open where the match is weak. The size entry gives once, few, many, or a class for an expanded clone.

size	V	J	length	D	CDR3	DNA
many	TRBV3-1	TRBJ1-3	13	NA	CASSQGGGVALYF	TGTGCCAGCAGCCAAGGCGGCGGGGTGGCGCTATATTTT
few	TRBV7-9	TRBJ1-4	17	TRBD1	CASSLRAHGTGLEKLFF	TGTGCCAGCAGCCTGAGAGCCCACGGGACAGGGTTGGAAAAACTGTTTTTT
many	TRBV7-2	TRBJ2-7	13	NA	CASTEASTGEQYF	TGTGCCAGCACCGAGGCCAGTACGGGTGAGCAGTACTTC
many	TRBV7-6	TRBJ2-1	16	TRBD2	CASSLTPLAGAQEQFF	TGTGCCAGCAGCTTAACCCCTCTAGCGGGGGCCCAGGAGCAGTTCTTC
many	TRBV27	TRBJ2-7	16	NA	CASSPTTGESWDEQYF	TGTGCCAGCAGTCCAACGACGGGGGAAAGCTGGGACGAGCAGTACTTC
medium-sized	TRBV7-8	TRBJ2-1	16	TRBD2	CASSSPEGGVLDEQFF	TGTGCCAGCAGTTCTCCGGAGGGAGGGGTTCTGGATGAGCAGTTCTTC
few	TRBV29-1	TRBJ2-5	14	NA	CSVEEGALRETQYF	TGCAGCGTTGAGGAGGGGGCGCTGAGAGAGACCCAGTACTTC
many	TRBV11-1	TRBJ1-6	13	NA	CASSWGYNSPLHF	TGTGCCAGCAGCTGGGGGTACAATTCACCCCTCCACTTT
many	TRBV7-6	TRBJ2-2	17	NA	CASSLAPRDFNTGELFF	TGTGCCAGCAGCTTAGCGCCCCGGGACTTTAACACCGGGGAGCTGTTTTTT
many	TRBV6-5	TRBJ1-1	16	NA	CASSYSSAGKGTEAFF	TGTGCCAGCAGTTACTCGTCGGCAGGGAAGGGCACTGAAGCTTTCTTT
few	TRBV7-3	TRBJ2-3	13	NA	CASRPTGGDTQYF	TGTGCCAGCAGACCCACAGGCGGGGATACGCAGTATTTT
many	TRBV19	TRBJ2-7	13	TRBD2	CASKGAGAYEQYF	TGTGCCAGTAAGGGAGCGGGGGCCTACGAGCAGTACTTC
many	TRBV30	TRBJ2-6	16	NA	CAWTLLGSSGANVLTF	TGTGCCTGGACCCTACTTGGTAGCTCTGGGGCCAACGTCCTGACTTTC
many	TRBV12-5	TRBJ2-1	12	NA	CASGLDSWGQFF	TGTGCTAGTGGTTTGGACAGCTGGGGGCAGTTCTTC
many	TRBV27	TRBJ2-6	15	NA	CASRVGVAGANVLTF	TGTGCCAGCAGGGTTGGTGTGGCCGGGGCCAACGTCCTGACTTTC